The 30 T cell receptor beta chains below were found in one sample sequenced in a study of T cell repertoires in cytomegalovirus infection (dated by TCRdb to between 2017 and 2020). Explained via the paper, the treatment or condition label denotes: in vitro stimulation with specific CMV peptide epitopes to enrich CMV-specific T cells. What these receptors recognize is not known. Instrument used: Illumina HiSeq 1500. TCRdb itself trimmed the public reads at Q25 with fastp, ran MiXCR and retained productive beta chains. Identical CDR3 protein sequences are pooled into one entry, listed with their most common genes and DNA. Present in this sample are some 130,000 distinct CDR3 sequences, over 30% of which were seen just once. The top ten constitute around half of the sample. Sequencing used CD8+ T cells from cultured PBMCs, obtained from culture after CMV antigen stimulation. These receptors were taken from a human donor in good health (CMV status not recorded). Some clones in this sample may be carry-over from other donors' samples.

The chain combines TRBV19 with TRBJ1-2; D is perhaps TRBD1 (6 bases). In germline, CDR1 is LNHDA, CDR2 SQIVND (reference sequence). Trimming removed 4 bases from V and 3 bases from J, with 15 bases in between. CDR3 length equals 15 residues. The DNA of the CDR3 is TGTGCCAGTAGTAAGAATGCTCAGGGGTACTATGGCTACACCTTC. This codes for CASSKNAQGYYGYTF.

This clonotype was observed a handful of times. J is TRBJ2-7 and V is TRBV29-1; the D call may be TRBD1 or TRBD2 (5 bases each). This CDR3 contains 12 residues. Germline lookup yields CDR1 SQVTM and CDR2 ANQGSEA. V lost 3 bases and J lost 4, with 10 bases in between. CDR3 residues: CSVEGPEYEQYF. CDR3 sequence (DNA): TGCAGCGTTGAGGGACCCGAGTACGAGCAGTACTTC.

This clonotype was seen ten or more times. The V and J genes are TRBV20-1 and TRBJ2-2; either TRBD1 or TRBD2 may supply D (5 bases each). Trimming took off 5 bases at V and 5 bases at J, with 15 bases between the two ends. Per germline, CDR1 DFQATT and CDR2 SNEGSKA (reference sequence). The CDR3 runs 14 residues. In DNA form, the CDR3 reads TGCAGTGCTCAAACGGACGGGGCAACCGGGGAGCTGTTTTTT. This codes for CSAQTDGATGELFF.

A few counts support this clonotype. The V call is TRBV6-1, the J call TRBJ1-6, with 9 bases that match TRBD1. This CDR3 contains 15 residues. The germline V gene encodes CDR1 MNHNS and CDR2 SASEGT. V lost 6 bases, J lost 11 bases, and 11 bases stayed unmatched. The CDR3 coding sequence is TGTGCCAGCAGGCTACAGACAGGGGGTGATCCACCCCTCCACTTT. Translated, it gives CASRLQTGGDPPLHF.

In its sample, this clonotype was seen many times. The V and J genes are TRBV7-2 and TRBJ2-1, with 7 positions matching TRBD2. The trim removed 0 bases at V and 1 base at J, leaving 12 bases unmatched. This CDR3 comprises 19 residues. Per germline, CDR1 SGHTA and CDR2 FQGNSA. The CDR3 DNA sequence: TGTGCCAGCAGCTTAGCGCGGGGGTGGGGGGTAAAGTCCTACAATGAGCAGTTCTTC. Translation gives CASSLARGWGVKSYNEQFF.

A remark on this clonotype: A much larger clone is a single base away; this may be a read error. J is TRBJ2-3 and V is TRBV3-1; D may be TRBD1 or TRBD2 (5 bases each). Deletions cut 3 bases from V and 2 bases from J, with 6 bases between. The CDR3 has 13 residues. Germline CDR1 is LGHDT and CDR2 is YNNKEL (reference sequence). CDR3 sequence: CASSQGTTDTQYF. For the CDR3, the DNA is TGTGCCAGCAGCCAGGGGACCACAGATACGCAGTATTTT.

The table lists this clonotype with a few counts. The chain combines TRBV5-4 with TRBJ1-2; D perhaps matches TRBD1 (6 bases). Trimming shortened V by 4 bases and J by 5 bases, and 15 bases separated the two germline ends. This CDR3 comprises 14 residues. The germline gives CDR1 SGHNT, CDR2 YYREEE (reference sequence). CDR3 region: CASSVVGTPYGYTF. CDR3 DNA sequence: TGTGCCAGCAGCGTTGTGGGGACACCTTATGGCTACACCTTC.

This clonotype was seen more than once but under ten times. V usage is TRBV15 and J usage is TRBJ2-4, with no clear D. Germline V gene sequence: CDR1 LNHNV, CDR2 YYDKDF (reference sequence). This CDR3 has 16 residues. V was shortened by 4 bases and J by 0 bases, with 13 bases between the two germline ends. The CDR3 region is CATSTDTLLAKNIQYF. For the CDR3, the DNA is TGTGCCACCAGCACAGACACTTTGCTAGCCAAAAACATTCAGTACTTC.

Comment on this clonotype: The junction departs from germline at one end; a sequencing error may be responsible. The rearrangement uses TRBV4-1 and TRBJ2-1, with 7 positions matching TRBD2. Per the germline V gene, CDR1 is MGHRA and CDR2 is YSYEKL. This CDR3 spans 16 amino acids. The CDR3 here is CASSEESFPGGNEQFF. CDR3 coding DNA: TGCGCCAGCAGCGAAGAGTCTTTTCCGGGGGGCAATGAGCAGTTCTTC.

This clonotype has more than one count but fewer than ten. The rearrangement uses TRBV30 and TRBJ2-1; perhaps TRBD2 as D (7 bases). From germline, CDR1 is GTSNPN and CDR2 SVGIG (reference sequence). CDR3 length: 14 residues. The CDR3 sequence: CAGGLGTSVHEQFF. In DNA form, the CDR3 reads TGTGCGGGGGGCTTGGGTACTAGCGTCCATGAGCAGTTCTTC.

Within the sample, this clonotype is large. The chain has TRBV27 and TRBJ2-1; D may correspond to TRBD1 or TRBD2 (5 bases each). The CDR3 totals 12 residues. Germline CDR1 and CDR2: MNHEY and SMNVEV (reference sequence). V lost 6 bases and J lost 10, with 13 bases in between. CDR3 DNA sequence: TGTGCCAGCAGCCCCTGGGACGGGGAGCAGTTCTTC. This translates into CASSPWDGEQFF.

This clonotype was picked up a small number of times. The rearrangement links TRBV12-3 or TRBV12-4 to TRBJ2-3; a possible D gene is TRBD2 (6 bases). V was clipped by 6 bases and J by 6 bases, with 13 bases between them. The CDR3 has 13 residues. CDR3: CASSPGGFDTQYF. In DNA form, the CDR3 reads TGTGCCAGCAGCCCTGGGGGGTTCGATACGCAGTATTTT.

This clonotype was seen only a few times. The chain uses TRBV7-9 and TRBJ2-7, with 7 bases that match TRBD1. CDR1 and CDR2 (germline): SEHNR, FQNEAQ (reference sequence). V gave up 5 bases and J gave up 0 bases; unmatched junction bases: 7. This CDR3 comprises 15 residues. CDR3 sequence reads: CASSPTGQASYEQYF. In DNA, the CDR3 is TGTGCCAGCAGCCCCACAGGACAGGCCTCCTACGAGCAGTACTTC.

This clonotype was detected only a few times. The V and J genes are TRBV5-4 and TRBJ1-3; 7 nucleotides match TRBD1. Germline assignment: CDR1 SGHNT and CDR2 YYREEE (reference sequence). This CDR3 region has 15 residues. The J segment lost 2 bases and the V segment lost 2 bases, leaving 4 bases of the junction unmatched. The CDR3 DNA reads TGTGCCAGCAGCTTACAGGGGCAGGCTGGAAACACCATATATTTT. This encodes CASSLQGQAGNTIYF. The full variable domain, rest sourced from reference TRBV5-4 and TRBJ1-3, is ETGVTQSPTHLIKTRGQQVTLRCSSQSGHNTVSWYQQALGQGPQFIFQYYREEENGRGNFPPRFSGLQFPNYSSELNVNALELDDSALYLCASSLQGQAGNTIYFGEGSWLTVV.

CDR3 sequence (DNA): TGTGCCAGCAGCCAATTTTCGACAGACGAAGACACCATATATTTT. Its translation is CASSQFSTDEDTIYF. The chain links TRBV5-6 to TRBJ1-3; maybe TRBD1 (5 bases). The CDR3 is made up of 15 amino acids. Germline CDR1 SGHDT, CDR2 YYEEEE. Trimming stripped 4 bases from V and 8 bases from J, with 19 bases between.

On this clonotype: A much larger clone is a single base away; this may be a read error. This chain connects TRBV19 to TRBJ2-7; D is possibly TRBD1 (5 bases). Trimming took 7 bases from V and 9 from J, leaving 16 bases between them. The CDR3 contains 12 residues. Germline V gene sequence: CDR1 LNHDA, CDR2 SQIVND (reference sequence). This CDR3 is CASKSGSHGQYF. The CDR3 nucleotides are TGTGCCAGTAAATCAGGGTCCCACGGGCAGTACTTC.

Ten or more counts support this clonotype. CDR3 sequence reads: CASSQGSDRRFTDTQYF. As DNA, the CDR3 is TGCGCCAGCAGCCAAGGATCGGACAGGAGATTCACAGATACGCAGTATTTT. V and J are TRBV4-1 and TRBJ2-3, with 7 bases matching TRBD1. This CDR3 is built from 17 residues. Germline V gene data show CDR1 as MGHRA and CDR2 as YSYEKL. The V and J ends lost 1 base and 2 bases, in that order; junction bases with no gene match: 9.

The rearrangement links TRBV19 to TRBJ1-1; D remains unclear. The ends were cut back, 6 bases at V and 1 base at J, with 15 bases in the middle. CDR3 length: 15 amino acids. Germline CDR1 is LNHDA and CDR2 is SQIVND (reference sequence). This CDR3 is CASSVATRGNTEAFF. Here the CDR3 DNA reads TGTGCCAGTAGCGTAGCGACACGGGGGAACACTGAAGCTTTCTTT.

This clonotype was observed a few times. The chain is built from TRBV7-9 and TRBJ1-1; D not resolved. Germline V lookup: CDR1 SEHNR, CDR2 FQNEAQ (reference sequence). The CDR3 sequence is 12 residues long. V lost 4 bases and J 4 bases, leaving 7 bases between the germline ends. The CDR3 reads CASSSRPTEAFF. The CDR3 nucleotides read TGTGCCAGCAGCTCCCGACCCACTGAAGCTTTCTTT.

The chain couples TRBV29-1 to TRBJ2-7; possible D gene TRBD1, 6 bases. Between the trimmed V and J ends, which lost 6 bases and 2 bases, there was a span of 11 bases. This CDR3 region has 12 residues. CDR1 and CDR2 from the germline V gene are SQVTM and ANQGSEA. The DNA of the CDR3 is TGCAGCGTCCTATCAGGGGCCTACGAGCAGTACTTC. Residues: CSVLSGAYEQYF.

This clonotype was found once. In DNA form, the CDR3 reads TGTGCCAGCAGTTTAATTCTCTCTGGGGCCAACGTCCTGACTTTC. Its translation: CASSLILSGANVLTF. This sequence joins TRBV28 and TRBJ2-6; D not resolved. V lost 2 bases to trimming and J lost 0 bases, with 5 bases between them. The CDR3 is made up of 15 amino acids. Germline loops: CDR1 MDHEN, CDR2 SYDVKM.

A word on this clonotype: Germline and junction disagree at one end, which may indicate a read error. The chain is built from TRBV9 and TRBJ2-5; perhaps TRBD1 as D (7 bases). CDR3 length: 14 residues. The germline gives CDR1 SGDLS, CDR2 YYNGEE. The CDR3 DNA reads as TGTGTCAGCAGCCTTCAGGGGGGAGTGGAGACCCAGTACTTC. As protein: CVSSLQGGVETQYF.

The table lists this clonotype with many counts. The V gene is TRBV7-2, the J gene TRBJ2-5, with D perhaps matching TRBD1 or TRBD2 (5 bases each). The germline V and J ends were trimmed by 4 bases and 2 bases, with 11 bases remaining between them. Germline CDR1 reads SGHTA; CDR2 reads FQGNSA. CDR3 length: 14 amino acids. The chain's CDR3 is CASSSGPLQETQYF. DNA for the CDR3: TGTGCCAGCAGCTCGGGGCCCCTTCAAGAGACCCAGTACTTC.

The sample holds many counts of this clonotype. The rearrangement joins TRBV5-6 to TRBJ1-6; a possible D gene is TRBD1 (6 bases). CDR1 is SGHDT and CDR2 is YYEEEE in the germline V gene. This CDR3 contains 16 residues. Between the trimmed V and J ends, which lost 8 bases and 0 bases, there was a span of 15 bases. The DNA for the CDR3 is TGTGCCAGTTCGACAGGTCGAAGCTCCTATAATTCACCCCTCCACTTT. Its translation is CASSTGRSSYNSPLHF.

CDR3 DNA sequence: TGTGCCAGCTCTACTCAGGGGACTTCAACATTGAACTATGGCTACACCTTC. Translated: CASSTQGTSTLNYGYTF. The J gene is TRBJ1-2, the V gene TRBV12-3 or TRBV12-4; a possible D gene is TRBD1 (6 bases). CDR3 size: 17 residues. V was cut by 8 bases and J by 2 bases, with 24 bases left in between.

This sequence joins TRBV9 and TRBJ2-2, with 8 bases fitting TRBD2. Germline V gene data show CDR1 as SGDLS and CDR2 as YYNGEE. The CDR3 consists of 14 residues. Germline trimming cut 2 bases from V and 3 bases from J; bases unmatched to any gene: 0. CDR3 loop: CASSVGGDTGELFF. CDR3 nucleotides: TGTGCCAGCAGCGTCGGGGGGGACACCGGGGAGCTGTTTTTT.

The chain employs TRBV27 and TRBJ2-5; D remains unclear. The CDR3 runs 15 residues. The ends were cut back, 5 bases at V and 2 bases at J, with 15 bases in the middle. Germline V gene lookup returns CDR1 MNHEY and CDR2 SMNVEV (reference sequence). This CDR3 reads CASSANGFSQETQYF. The CDR3, as DNA: TGTGCCAGCAGTGCGAATGGATTTTCACAAGAGACCCAGTACTTC.

V usage is TRBV4-3 and J usage is TRBJ1-2; unclear D gene. V lost 0 bases and J 6 bases, leaving 11 bases between the germline ends. CDR1 and CDR2 from the germline V gene are LGHNA and YSLEER. This CDR3 comprises 14 residues. CDR3 sequence: CASSQDTPVHGYTF. For the CDR3, the DNA is TGCGCCAGCAGCCAAGACACCCCAGTACATGGCTACACCTTC.

This clonotype was detected a few times. The V call is TRBV12-3 or TRBV12-4, the J call TRBJ2-3, with 10 positions matching TRBD2. The CDR3 sequence is 16 residues long. With 3 bases clipped from V and 2 bases from J, the junction kept 5 bases outside the gene matches. CDR3 sequence: CASSLVAGGITDTQYF. CDR3 nucleotides: TGTGCCAGCAGTTTGGTAGCGGGGGGAATCACAGATACGCAGTATTTT.

This clonotype was recorded once. The chain combines TRBV5-1 with TRBJ2-7; D unclear. V gave up 3 bases and J gave up 7 bases, with 17 bases separating them. The length of the CDR3 is 14 residues. Germline CDR1 SGHRS, CDR2 YFSETQ. CDR3 sequence reads: CASSWGANTAEQYF. CDR3 sequence (DNA): TGCGCCAGCAGCTGGGGTGCGAATACGGCGGAGCAGTACTTC.